The sequence of this T cell receptor (beta chain) was determined in a study of T cells in women clearing cervical HPV infection. For the study at large: Blood came at first lesion visit for cases, post-clearance for controls. The study's findings and limits: CIN3+ cases had significantly higher TCR repertoire richness than controls, but evenness did not differ. Cases carried less TRBV6-7 than controls: 0.11% versus 0.16%.

With V trimmed by 1 base and J by 4 bases, 10 bases remained unmatched. Germline V gives CDR1 GTSNPN, CDR2 SVGIG (reference sequence). The CDR3 is 16 residues long. Clones were read by immunoSEQ multiplex PCR, and TCRdb kept only the in-frame ones, dropping some. The sample data list about 20,000 clones. Points on this clone: Its antigen is undetermined. The CDR3 goes on 3 residues after the read ends, and that part is filled in from the germline J gene.

This chain joins TRBV30 and TRBJ2-3, with 8 bases matching TRBD2. The clonotype comes from a woman aged 18-69 years with a cervical HPV16 infection that either progressed to CIN3+ or cleared (not recorded which). The sequenced sample consisted of blood buffy coat. The CDR3 bases that were read are TGTGCCTGGAGTGCCTACCCAGCGGGGGACGCAGATACG. Encoded protein: CAWSAYPAGDADT. The CDR3 in full is CAWSAYPAGDADTQYF. Using reference TRBV30 and TRBJ2-3 for the parts outside the CDR3, the full variable domain is SQTIHQWPATLVQPVGSPLSLECTVEGTSNPNLYWYRQAAGRGLQLLFYSVGIGQISSEVPQNLSASRPQDRQFILSSKKLLLSDSGFYLCAWSAYPAGDADTQYFGPGTRLTVL.